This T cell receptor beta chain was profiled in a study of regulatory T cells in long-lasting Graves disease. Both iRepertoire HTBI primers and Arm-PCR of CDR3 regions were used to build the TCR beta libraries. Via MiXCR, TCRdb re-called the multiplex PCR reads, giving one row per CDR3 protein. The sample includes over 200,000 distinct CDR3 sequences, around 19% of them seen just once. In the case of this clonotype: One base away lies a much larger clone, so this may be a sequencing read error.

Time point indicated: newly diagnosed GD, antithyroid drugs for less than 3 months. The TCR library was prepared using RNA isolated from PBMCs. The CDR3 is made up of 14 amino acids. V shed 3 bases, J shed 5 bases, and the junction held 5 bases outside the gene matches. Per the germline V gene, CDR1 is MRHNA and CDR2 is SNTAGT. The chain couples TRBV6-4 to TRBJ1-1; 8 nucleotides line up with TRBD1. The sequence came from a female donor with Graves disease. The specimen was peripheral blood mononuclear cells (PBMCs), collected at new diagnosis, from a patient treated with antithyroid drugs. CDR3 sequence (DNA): TGTGCCAGCAGTGAACAGGGGGAGAGAACTGAAGCTTTCTTT. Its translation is CASSEQGERTEAFF.